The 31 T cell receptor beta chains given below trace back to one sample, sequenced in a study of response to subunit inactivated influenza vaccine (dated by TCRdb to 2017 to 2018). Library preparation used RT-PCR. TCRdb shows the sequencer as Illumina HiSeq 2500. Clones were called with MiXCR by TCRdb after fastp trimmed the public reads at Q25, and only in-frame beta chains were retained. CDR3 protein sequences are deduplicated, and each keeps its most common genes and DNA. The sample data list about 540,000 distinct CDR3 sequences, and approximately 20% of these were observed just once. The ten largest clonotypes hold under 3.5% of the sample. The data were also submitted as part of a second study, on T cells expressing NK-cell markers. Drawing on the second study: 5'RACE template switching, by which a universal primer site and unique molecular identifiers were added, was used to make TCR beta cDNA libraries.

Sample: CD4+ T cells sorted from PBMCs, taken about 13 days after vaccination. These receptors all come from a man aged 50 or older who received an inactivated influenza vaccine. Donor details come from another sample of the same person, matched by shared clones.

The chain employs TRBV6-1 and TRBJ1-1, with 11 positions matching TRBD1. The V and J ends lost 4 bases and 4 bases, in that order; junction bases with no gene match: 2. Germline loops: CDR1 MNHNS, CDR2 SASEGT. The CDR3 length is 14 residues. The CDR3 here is CASSAGTGGTEAFF. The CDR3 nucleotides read TGTGCCAGCAGTGCCGGGACAGGGGGCACTGAAGCTTTCTTT.

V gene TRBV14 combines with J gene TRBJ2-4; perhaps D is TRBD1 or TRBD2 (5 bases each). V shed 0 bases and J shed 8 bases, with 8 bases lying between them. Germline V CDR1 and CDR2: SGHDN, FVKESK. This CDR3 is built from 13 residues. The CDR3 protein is CASSQDLGDIQYF. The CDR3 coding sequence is TGTGCCAGCAGCCAAGATTTGGGGGACATTCAGTACTTC.

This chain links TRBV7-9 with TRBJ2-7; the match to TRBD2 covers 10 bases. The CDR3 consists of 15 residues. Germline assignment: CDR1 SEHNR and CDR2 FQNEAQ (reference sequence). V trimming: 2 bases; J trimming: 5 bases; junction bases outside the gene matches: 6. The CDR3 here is CASSLMASGSHEQYF. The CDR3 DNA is TGTGCCAGCAGCTTAATGGCTAGCGGGAGTCACGAGCAGTACTTC.

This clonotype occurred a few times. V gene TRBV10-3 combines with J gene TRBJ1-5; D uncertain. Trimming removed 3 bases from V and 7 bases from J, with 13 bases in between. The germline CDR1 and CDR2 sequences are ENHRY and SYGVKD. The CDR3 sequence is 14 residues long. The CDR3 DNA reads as TGTGCCATCAGTGACCGGTCAGGTCTCCAGCCCCAGCATTTT. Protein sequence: CAISDRSGLQPQHF.

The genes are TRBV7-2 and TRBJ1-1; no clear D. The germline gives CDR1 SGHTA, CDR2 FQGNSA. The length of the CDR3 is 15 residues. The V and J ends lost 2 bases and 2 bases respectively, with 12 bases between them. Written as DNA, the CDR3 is TGTGCCAGCAGCTTATTCGGGGTTCGAAACACTGAAGCTTTCTTT. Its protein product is CASSLFGVRNTEAFF.

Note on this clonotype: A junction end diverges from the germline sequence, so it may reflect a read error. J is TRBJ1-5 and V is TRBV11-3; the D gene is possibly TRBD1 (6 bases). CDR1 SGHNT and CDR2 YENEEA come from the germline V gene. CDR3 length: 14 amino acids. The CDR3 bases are TGTGCCAGCAGCGTAGACAGGAAGAATCAGCCCCAGCATTTT. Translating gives CASSVDRKNQPQHF.

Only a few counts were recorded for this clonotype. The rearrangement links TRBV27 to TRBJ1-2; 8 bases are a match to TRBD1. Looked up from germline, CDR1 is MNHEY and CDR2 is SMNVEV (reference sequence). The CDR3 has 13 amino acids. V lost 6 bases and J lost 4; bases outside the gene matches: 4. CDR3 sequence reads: CASRSDRGYGYTF. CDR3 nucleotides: TGTGCCAGCAGGTCTGACAGGGGCTATGGCTACACCTTC.

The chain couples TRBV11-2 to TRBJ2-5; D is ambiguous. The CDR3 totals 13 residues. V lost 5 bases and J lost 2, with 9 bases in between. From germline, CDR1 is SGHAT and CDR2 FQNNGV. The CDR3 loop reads CASSPAPQETQYF. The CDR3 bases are TGTGCCAGCAGCCCGGCCCCGCAAGAGACCCAGTACTTC.

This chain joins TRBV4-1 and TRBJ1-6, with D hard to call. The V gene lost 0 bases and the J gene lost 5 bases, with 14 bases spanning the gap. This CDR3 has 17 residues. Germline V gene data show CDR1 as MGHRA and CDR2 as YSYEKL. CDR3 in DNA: TGCGCCAGCAGCCAAGACCGGGGTTGGACCGATAATTCACCCCTCCACTTT. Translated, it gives CASSQDRGWTDNSPLHF.

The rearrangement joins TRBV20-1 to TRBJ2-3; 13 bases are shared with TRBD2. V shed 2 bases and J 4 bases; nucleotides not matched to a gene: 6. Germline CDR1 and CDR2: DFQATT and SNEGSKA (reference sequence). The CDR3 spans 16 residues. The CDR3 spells CSARRGLAGEADTQYF. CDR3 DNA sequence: TGCAGTGCTAGAAGAGGACTAGCGGGAGAAGCAGATACGCAGTATTTT.

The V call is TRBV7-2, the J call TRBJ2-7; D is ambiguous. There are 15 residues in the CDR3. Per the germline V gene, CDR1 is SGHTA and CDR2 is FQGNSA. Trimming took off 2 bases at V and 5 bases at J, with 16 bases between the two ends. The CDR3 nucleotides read TGTGCCAGCAGCTTAAGTTCTAAGGTCGGAGACGAGCAGTACTTC. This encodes CASSLSSKVGDEQYF.

The CDR3 sequence is CASKGTETQYF. The CDR3 nucleotides are TGCGCCAGCAAAGGAACGGAGACCCAGTACTTC. This rearrangement joins TRBV5-1 to TRBJ2-5; no firm D call. From germline, CDR1 is SGHRS and CDR2 YFSETQ. Trimming removed 6 bases at V and 5 bases at J, with 8 bases between. The CDR3 consists of 11 residues.

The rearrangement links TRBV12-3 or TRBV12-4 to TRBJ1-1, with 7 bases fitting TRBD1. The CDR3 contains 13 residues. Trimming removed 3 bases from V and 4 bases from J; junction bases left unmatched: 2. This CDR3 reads CASSLNRGTEAFF. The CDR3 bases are TGTGCCAGCAGTTTGAACAGGGGCACTGAAGCTTTCTTT.

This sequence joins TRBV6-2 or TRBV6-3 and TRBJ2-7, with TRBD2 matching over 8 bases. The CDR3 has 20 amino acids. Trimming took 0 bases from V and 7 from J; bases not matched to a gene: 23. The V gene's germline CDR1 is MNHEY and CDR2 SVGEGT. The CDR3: CASSYSGTNAGGLRRGEQYF. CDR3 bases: TGTGCCAGCAGTTACTCGGGGACCAACGCGGGAGGTTTACGTCGTGGGGAGCAGTACTTC.

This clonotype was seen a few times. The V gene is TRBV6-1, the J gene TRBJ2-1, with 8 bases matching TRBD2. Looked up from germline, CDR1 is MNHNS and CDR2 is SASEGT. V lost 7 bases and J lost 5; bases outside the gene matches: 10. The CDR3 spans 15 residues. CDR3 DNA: TGTGCCAGCACCCAAGCGGGAGCTTTTGACAATGAGCAGTTCTTC. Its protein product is CASTQAGAFDNEQFF.

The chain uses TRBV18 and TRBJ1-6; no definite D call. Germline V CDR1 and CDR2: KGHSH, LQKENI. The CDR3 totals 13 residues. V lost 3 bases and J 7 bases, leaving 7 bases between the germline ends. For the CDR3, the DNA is TGTGCCAGCTCACCGAGCGTAAATTCACCCCTCCACTTT. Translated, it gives CASSPSVNSPLHF.

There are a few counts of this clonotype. In nucleotides, the CDR3 is TGTGCCAGCAGCCTAGCGGAAGACACCGGGGAGCTGTTTTTT. Amino acids: CASSLAEDTGELFF. The chain uses TRBV6-1 and TRBJ2-2; 7 bases are a match to TRBD2. The CDR3 loop spans 14 amino acids. Per germline, CDR1 MNHNS and CDR2 SASEGT. V shed 6 bases and J 3 bases; nucleotides not matched to a gene: 4.

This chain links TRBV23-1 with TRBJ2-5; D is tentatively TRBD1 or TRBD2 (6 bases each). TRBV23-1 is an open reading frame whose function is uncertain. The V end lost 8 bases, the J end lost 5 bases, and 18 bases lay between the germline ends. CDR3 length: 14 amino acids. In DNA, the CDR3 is TGCGCCAGCCCCACAAACGGGGGCGCGGAGACCCAGTACTTC. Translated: CASPTNGGAETQYF.

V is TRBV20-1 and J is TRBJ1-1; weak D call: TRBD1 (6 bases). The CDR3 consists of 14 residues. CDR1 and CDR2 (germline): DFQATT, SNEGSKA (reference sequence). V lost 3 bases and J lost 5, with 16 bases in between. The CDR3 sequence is CSARNPQGRTEAFF. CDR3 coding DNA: TGCAGTGCTAGGAACCCCCAGGGGCGGACTGAAGCTTTCTTT.

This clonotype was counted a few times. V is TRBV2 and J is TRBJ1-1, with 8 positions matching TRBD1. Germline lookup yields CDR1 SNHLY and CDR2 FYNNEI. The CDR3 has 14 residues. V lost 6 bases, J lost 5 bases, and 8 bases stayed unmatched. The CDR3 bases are TGTGCCAGCAGCCTCTTGACAGGGGTGACTGAAGCTTTCTTT. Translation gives CASSLLTGVTEAFF.

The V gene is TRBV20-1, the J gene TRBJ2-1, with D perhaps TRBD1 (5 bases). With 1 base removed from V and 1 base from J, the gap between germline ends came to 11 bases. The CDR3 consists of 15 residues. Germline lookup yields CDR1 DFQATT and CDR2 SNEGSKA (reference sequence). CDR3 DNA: TGCAGTGCTAGAGGTAGGCAGGGATCCTACAATGAGCAGTTCTTC. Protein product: CSARGRQGSYNEQFF.

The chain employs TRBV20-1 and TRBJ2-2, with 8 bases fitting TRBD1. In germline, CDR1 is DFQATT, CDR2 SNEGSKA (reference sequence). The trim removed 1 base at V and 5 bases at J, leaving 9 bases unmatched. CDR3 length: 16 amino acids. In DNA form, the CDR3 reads TGCAGTGCTAGAGGGGGGAGACAGGGGACGACCGGGGAGCTGTTTTTT. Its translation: CSARGGRQGTTGELFF.

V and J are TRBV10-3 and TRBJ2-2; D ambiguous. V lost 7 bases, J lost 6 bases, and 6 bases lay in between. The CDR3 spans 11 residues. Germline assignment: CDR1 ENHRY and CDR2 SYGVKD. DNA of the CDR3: TGTGCCATCATGTTCGCCGGGGAGCTGTTTTTT. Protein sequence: CAIMFAGELFF.

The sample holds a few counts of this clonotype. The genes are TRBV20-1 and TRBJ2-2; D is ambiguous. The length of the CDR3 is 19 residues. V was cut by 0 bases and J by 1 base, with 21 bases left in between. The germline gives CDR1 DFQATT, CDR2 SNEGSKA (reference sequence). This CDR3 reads CSAREAMAFSPRNTGELFF. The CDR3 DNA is TGCAGTGCTAGAGAGGCGATGGCGTTTTCTCCCCGGAACACCGGGGAGCTGTTTTTT.

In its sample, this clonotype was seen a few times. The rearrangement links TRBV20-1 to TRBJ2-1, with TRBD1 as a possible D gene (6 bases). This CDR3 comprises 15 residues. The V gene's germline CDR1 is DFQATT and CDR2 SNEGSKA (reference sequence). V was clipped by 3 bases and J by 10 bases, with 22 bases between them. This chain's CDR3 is CSASGNTRDISEQFF. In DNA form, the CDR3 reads TGCAGTGCTAGCGGAAACACGAGGGACATTAGCGAGCAGTTCTTC.

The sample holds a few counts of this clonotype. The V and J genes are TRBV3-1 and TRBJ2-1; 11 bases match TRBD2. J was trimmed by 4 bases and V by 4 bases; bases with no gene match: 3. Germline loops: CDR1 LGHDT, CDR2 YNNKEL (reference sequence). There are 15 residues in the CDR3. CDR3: CASSRPSGRYNEQFF. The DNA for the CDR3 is TGTGCCAGCAGCCGACCTAGCGGGAGGTACAATGAGCAGTTCTTC.

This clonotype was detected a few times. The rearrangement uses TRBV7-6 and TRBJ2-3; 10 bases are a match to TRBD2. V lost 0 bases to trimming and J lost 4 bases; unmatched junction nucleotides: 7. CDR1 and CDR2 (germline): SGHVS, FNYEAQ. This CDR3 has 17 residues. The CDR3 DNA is TGTGCCAGCAGCTTAGCGCTACTAGCGGGAACAGCAGATACGCAGTATTTT. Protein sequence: CASSLALLAGTADTQYF.

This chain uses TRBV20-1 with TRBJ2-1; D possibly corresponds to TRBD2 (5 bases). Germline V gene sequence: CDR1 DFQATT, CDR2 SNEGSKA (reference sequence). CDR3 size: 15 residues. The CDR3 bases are TGCAGCCTCGATATCGTAGCGAGCTCCTACAATGAGCAGTTCTTC. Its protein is CSLDIVASSYNEQFF.

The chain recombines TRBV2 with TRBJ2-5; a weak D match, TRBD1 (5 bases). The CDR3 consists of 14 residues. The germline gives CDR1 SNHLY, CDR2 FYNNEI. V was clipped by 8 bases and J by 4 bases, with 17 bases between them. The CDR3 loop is CASLNQGLGETQYF. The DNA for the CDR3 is TGTGCCAGCCTAAACCAGGGTTTGGGAGAGACCCAGTACTTC.

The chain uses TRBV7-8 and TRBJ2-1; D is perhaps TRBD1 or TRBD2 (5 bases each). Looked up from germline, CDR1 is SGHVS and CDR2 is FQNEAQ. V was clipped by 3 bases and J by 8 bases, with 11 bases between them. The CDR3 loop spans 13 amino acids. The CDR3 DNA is TGTGCCAGCAGCTTTGTAAGAGGGGATGAGCAGTTCTTC. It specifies CASSFVRGDEQFF.

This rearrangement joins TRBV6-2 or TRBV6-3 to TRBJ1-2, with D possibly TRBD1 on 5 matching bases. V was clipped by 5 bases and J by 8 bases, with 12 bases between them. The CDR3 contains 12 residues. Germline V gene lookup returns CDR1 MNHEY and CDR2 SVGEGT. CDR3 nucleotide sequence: TGTGCCAGCAGTGACCCCAGGGAAGGCTACACCTTC. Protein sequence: CASSDPREGYTF.